The source of this T cell receptor beta chain is a study of shared clonotypes between healthy human individuals. The study's findings and limits: The sharing of 4.5% to 5.5% of naive CD4 clonotypes was seen across a handful of donors.

This table comes from immunoSEQ multiplex PCR, and its TCRdb copy is limited to in-frame clones, with some not included. The sample yields some 2.3 million clones, approximately 93% seen once. In regard to this clone: What it recognizes is unknown.

CDR1 and CDR2 (germline): MDHEN, SYDVKM. This CDR3 is built from 17 residues. The V and J ends lost 6 bases and 1 base, in that order; junction bases with no gene match: 14. Sequencing was done on a sample of naive CD4+ T cells from PBMCs. Subset here: CD45RA+ positively selected. The chain couples TRBV28 to TRBJ1-2, with 7 bases matching TRBD1. The TCR sequence derives from a young man in good health. Some clones in this sample may be carry-over from other donors' samples. This CDR3 is CASRHMFYRDSNYGYTF. The CDR3 nucleotides are TGTGCCAGCAGGCATATGTTTTACAGGGACAGTAACTATGGCTACACCTTC.